This T cell receptor (beta chain) was identified in a study of glioma-infiltrating T cells after dendritic cell vaccination. Germline V gene sequence: CDR1 MNHEY, CDR2 SVGAGI. The CDR3 loop spans 16 amino acids. Losses at the gene ends were 0 bases for V and 6 bases for J; bases not matched to a gene: 4. Method: immunoSEQ multiplex PCR; TCRdb's copy keeps in-frame clones and lacks some. This sample has 50,000 to 80,000 clones, with around 83% found just once. The material was blood, obtained before dendritic cell vaccination. The sequence was collected from a human donor with glioblastoma. The chain links TRBV6-5 to TRBJ2-3, with 12 bases identical to TRBD2. The CDR3 sequence is CASSYSLAGGPDTQYF. CDR3 nucleotides: TGTGCCAGCAGTTACTCTCTAGCGGGGGGGCCGGATACGCAGTATTTT.